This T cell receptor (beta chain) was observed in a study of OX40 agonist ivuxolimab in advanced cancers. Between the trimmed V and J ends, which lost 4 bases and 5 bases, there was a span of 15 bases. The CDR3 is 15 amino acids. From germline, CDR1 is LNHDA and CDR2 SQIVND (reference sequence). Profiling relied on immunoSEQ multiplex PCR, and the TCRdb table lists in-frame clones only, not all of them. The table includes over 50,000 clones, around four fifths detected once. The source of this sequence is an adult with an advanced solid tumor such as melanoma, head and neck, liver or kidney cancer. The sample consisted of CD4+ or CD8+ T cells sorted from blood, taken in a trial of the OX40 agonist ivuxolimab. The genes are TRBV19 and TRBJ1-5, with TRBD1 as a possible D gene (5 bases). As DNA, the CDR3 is TGTGCCAGTAGTAGGACACGGGGACCTGATCAGCCCCAGCATTTT. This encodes CASSRTRGPDQPQHF.